The clone carrying this TCR beta chain showed up just a few times. With V trimmed by 2 bases and J by 0 bases, 8 bases remained unmatched. This CDR3 has 17 amino acids. The germline V gene encodes CDR1 KGHDR and CDR2 SFDVKD. The data derive from a study of response to subunit inactivated influenza vaccine. TCRdb called the RT-PCR reads again in MiXCR, with one record for every CDR3 protein. The sample consists of more than 450,000 distinct CDR3 sequences, approximately 7.7% of them appearing once. The chain employs TRBV24-1 and TRBJ2-7; 8 nucleotides agree with TRBD2. The receptor was isolated from a man aged 45-69 years who received an inactivated influenza vaccine. The material sequenced was PBMCs from blood, taken approximately 25 months after vaccination. CDR3 region: CATSDSGGGPSSYEQYF. CDR3 bases: TGTGCCACCAGTGATTCAGGCGGGGGGCCAAGCTCCTACGAGCAGTACTTC.